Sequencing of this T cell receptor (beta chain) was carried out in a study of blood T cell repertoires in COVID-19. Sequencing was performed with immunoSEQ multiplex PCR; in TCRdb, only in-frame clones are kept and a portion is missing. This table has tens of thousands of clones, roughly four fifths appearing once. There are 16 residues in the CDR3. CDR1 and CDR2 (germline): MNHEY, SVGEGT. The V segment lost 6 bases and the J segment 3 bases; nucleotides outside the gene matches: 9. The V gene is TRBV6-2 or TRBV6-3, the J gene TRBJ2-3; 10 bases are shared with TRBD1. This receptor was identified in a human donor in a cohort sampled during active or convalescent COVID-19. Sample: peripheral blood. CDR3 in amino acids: CASSPEGTGVTDTQYF. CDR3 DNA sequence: TGTGCCAGCAGCCCCGAAGGGACAGGGGTAACAGATACGCAGTATTTT.